The text below deals with one T cell receptor (beta chain). The germline V gene has CDR1 SEHNR and CDR2 FQNEAQ (reference sequence). V dropped 5 bases and J dropped 0 bases, with 5 bases sitting between them. There are 13 residues in the CDR3. These data originate in a study of blood T cell repertoires in COVID-19. On the study more broadly: Sample material is recorded as cDNA or gDNA derived from T cells, B-cell-depleted T cells, or PBMCs.

TCRdb's copy holds only in-frame clones and misses some; the assay was immunoSEQ multiplex PCR. In the table there are about 59,000 clones, approximately 84% of which are singletons. The sequencing sample was made of peripheral blood. This clonotype originated in a man older than 75 in a cohort sampled during active COVID-19. The chain joins TRBV7-9 to TRBJ1-3; no definite D call. CDR3 bases: TGTGCCAGCAGCCGAGGCTCTGGAAACACCATATATTTT. This encodes CASSRGSGNTIYF.